This T cell receptor beta chain was observed in a study of radiotherapy plus CTLA-4 blockade in lung cancer. Study-wide background: Among enrolled patients, under 20% responded and 31% achieved disease control.

Note on this clone: Its specificity is unknown.

Study results and limitations: The best prediction of response reportedly came from early blood T cell clone dynamics, with interferon-beta.

Germline CDR1 is MGHDK and CDR2 is SYGVNS. The J segment lost 7 bases and the V segment lost 4 bases, leaving 9 bases of the junction unmatched. CDR3 size: 15 residues. TCRdb keeps only in-frame clones here, not all; method: immunoSEQ multiplex PCR. The sample has about 38,000 clones, approximately 83% seen once. V gene TRBV25-1 combines with J gene TRBJ2-5; 10 nucleotides align to TRBD2. The source was peripheral blood, collected from a patient treated with radiotherapy plus ipilimumab. This receptor was identified in a human donor with non-small cell lung cancer whose response to radiotherapy plus ipilimumab could not be evaluated. CDR3: CASSGVAGGPGTQYF. In nucleotides, the CDR3 is TGTGCCAGCAGTGGGGTAGCGGGGGGCCCGGGGACCCAGTACTTC.